This T cell receptor (beta chain) was sequenced in a study of read filtering for tumor transcriptome and immune sequencing. The library was built from about 400 ng RNA with molecular barcoded adaptors for alpha/delta and beta/gamma chains. TCRdb reprocessed the reads via MiXCR and lists one record per CDR3 protein. Of some 40,000 distinct CDR3 sequences listed, 13% to 15% are singletons. This clonotype was detected many times. The sample consisted of a population of CD138-negative cells sorted from bone marrow. The sequence derives from a donor at least 40 years old with multiple myeloma.

CDR3 loop: CASSLGGGYNEQFF. The CDR3, as DNA: TGTGCCAGCAGTTTGGGGGGAGGGTACAATGAGCAGTTCTTC. The chain is built from TRBV28 and TRBJ2-1; 7 nucleotides match TRBD2. Germline lookup yields CDR1 MDHEN and CDR2 SYDVKM. V trimming: 3 bases; J trimming: 4 bases; junction bases outside the gene matches: 3. The CDR3 has 14 residues.